Listed below are T cell receptor beta chains from one sample, sequenced in a study of shared clonotypes between healthy human individuals. Repertoires were generated with immunoSEQ multiplex PCR, while TCRdb's copy carries only in-frame clones and drops some. The sample includes over 700,000 clones, over 60% of them seen just once. The sequencing input was memory CD4+ T cells sorted from blood. The receptors shown here come from a woman in her twenties or thirties in good health. CDR3s include the opening cysteine and the closing phenylalanine or tryptophan. A D gene is named only where the DNA matches it firmly. The size of a clone is reported for some rows only, either as once, few or many, or as a class for expanded clones.

D gene,J gene,V gene,clone size,CDR3 protein,CDR3 DNA
TRBD2,TRBJ2-5,TRBV7-6,-,CASSSTSGGQETQYF,TGTGCCAGCAGCTCTACTAGCGGGGGACAAGAGACCCAGTACTTC
-,TRBJ1-3,TRBV10-3,once,CAISELDRTSGNTIYF,TGTGCCATCAGTGAGCTCGACAGGACCTCTGGAAACACCATATATTTT
-,TRBJ1-2,TRBV19,-,CASTPPWTSNYGYTF,TGTGCCAGTACCCCTCCGTGGACTTCTAACTATGGCTACACCTTC
TRBD1,TRBJ1-6,TRBV7-9,-,CASSGQGMGSPLHF,TGTGCCAGCAGCGGACAGGGGATGGGTTCACCCCTCCACTTT
-,TRBJ2-6,TRBV19,-,CASSTTRVGANVLTF,TGTGCCAGTAGTACCACCAGGGTTGGGGCCAACGTCCTGACTTTC
-,TRBJ2-5,TRBV5-1,few,CASSSSSLGETQYF,TGCGCCAGCAGCTCCTCTAGCCTGGGGGAGACCCAGTACTTC
-,TRBJ1-1,TRBV19,-,CASSIQGSNTEAFF,TGTGCCAGTAGTATACAGGGCTCCAACACTGAAGCTTTCTTT
TRBD2,TRBJ2-5,TRBV6-1,few,CASRELAGEGTETQYF,TGTGCCAGCAGGGAACTAGCGGGGGAGGGGACAGAGACCCAGTACTTC
TRBD2,TRBJ2-1,TRBV7-9,-,CASSDARRGGNEQFF,TGTGCCAGCAGTGACGCCCGCCGGGGGGGCAATGAGCAGTTCTTC
-,TRBJ1-1,TRBV7-9,few,CASSLLSFGAFF,TGTGCCAGCAGCTTACTCTCCTTTGGGGCTTTCTTT
TRBD1,TRBJ1-1,TRBV28,-,CASSSDRGSSEAFF,TGTGCCAGCAGCTCGGACAGGGGTAGCTCTGAAGCTTTCTTT
-,TRBJ2-1,TRBV15,few,CATSRPRGYNEQFF,TGTGCCACCAGCAGACCCCGGGGGTACAATGAGCAGTTCTTC
TRBD1,TRBJ2-7,TRBV5-1,-,CASSLATGAYEQYF,TGCGCCAGCAGCTTGGCGACAGGGGCCTACGAGCAGTACTTC
-,TRBJ1-2,TRBV7-8,-,CASSLEGSALSGYTF,TGTGCCAGCAGCTTAGAAGGGTCGGCACTGAGTGGCTACACCTTC
TRBD1,TRBJ1-2,TRBV27,-,CASSPQGQPGYTF,TGTGCCAGCAGTCCCCAGGGACAGCCTGGCTACACCTTC
TRBD2,TRBJ2-7,TRBV7-2,-,CASSQWLAGGLNEQYF,TGTGCCAGCAGCCAGTGGCTAGCGGGAGGTCTGAACGAGCAGTACTTC